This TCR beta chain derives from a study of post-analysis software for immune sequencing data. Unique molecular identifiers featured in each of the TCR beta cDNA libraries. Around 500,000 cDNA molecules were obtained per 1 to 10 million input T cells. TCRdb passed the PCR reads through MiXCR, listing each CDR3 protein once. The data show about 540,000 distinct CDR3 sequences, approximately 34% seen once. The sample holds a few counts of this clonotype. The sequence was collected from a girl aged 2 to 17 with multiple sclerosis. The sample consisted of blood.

CDR3 sequence: CASSQGTGGEGWYF. The DNA of the CDR3 is TGCGCCAGCAGCCAAGGGACAGGGGGCGAAGGGTGGTACTTC. The rearrangement uses TRBV4-1 and TRBJ2-4, with 11 bases lining up with TRBD1. V was clipped by 1 base and J by 15 bases; unmatched bases: 8. The CDR3 sequence is 14 residues long. CDR1 is MGHRA, CDR2 YSYEKL, per germline.